This section outlines one T cell receptor (beta chain) sequence together with its context. CDR1 and CDR2 from the germline V gene are MGHRA and YSYEKL. The CDR3 has 13 residues. The V end lost 5 bases, the J end lost 7 bases, and 12 bases lay between the germline ends. The sample comes from a study of blood T cell repertoires in COVID-19. The wider study: Specimens from acute and convalescent COVID-19 originated in the United States, Italy and Spain.

The data were produced by immunoSEQ multiplex PCR, yet TCRdb's version contains in-frame clones alone and is incomplete. The sample holds some 130,000 clones, roughly 79% seen once. This sequence originates from a woman aged 55-75 years with active or convalescent COVID-19. What was sequenced was peripheral blood. V and J are TRBV4-1 and TRBJ2-1; maybe TRBD2 (5 bases). DNA of the CDR3: TGCGCCAGCAGCGAGGGCCCCTGGAATGAGCAGTTCTTC. Translated, it gives CASSEGPWNEQFF.